The 5 T cell receptor beta chains below were found in one sample sequenced in a study of HIV-infected patients and healthy controls. 500 ng RNA was reverse transcribed with alpha and beta constant-region primers. Using multiplexing indices, alpha and beta chain libraries were generated apart by chain-specific third strand synthesis. Each CDR3 protein is one row after TCRdb ran MiXCR on the 5' RACE reads. The top ten clones hold 17% of a sample with 8,100 or so distinct CDR3 sequences, over 8.5% of them seen once. Whole blood was used without fractionation, so all unsorted peripheral T cells were included. Sequences were derived from blood, sampled before antiretroviral therapy. The origin of the receptors is an adult with HIV infection.

By its share, this clonotype is medium-sized. V is TRBV20-1 and J is TRBJ2-1, with 9 bases aligning to TRBD1. The length of the CDR3 is 15 residues. V shed 0 bases and J 5 bases; nucleotides not matched to a gene: 5. Germline CDR1 and CDR2: DFQATT and SNEGSKA (reference sequence). The DNA of the CDR3 is TGCAGTGCTAGAGATCCCCGGACAGGGGACAATGAGCAGTTCTTC. Its protein is CSARDPRTGDNEQFF.

This clonotype is medium-sized (0.01 to 0.1%) within its sample. J is TRBJ2-5 and V is TRBV4-2; TRBD2 might be the D (6 bases). CDR1 is LGHNA and CDR2 is YNFKEQ in the germline V gene. CDR3 length: 17 residues. With 0 bases removed from V and 3 bases from J, the gap between germline ends came to 17 bases. The CDR3 region has the DNA TGTGCCAGCAGCCAAGATACGGGTCTGGGGGGAGAAGAGACCCAGTACTTC. Amino acids: CASSQDTGLGGEETQYF.

This clonotype rates as medium-sized. The chain couples TRBV4-2 to TRBJ1-4; TRBD1 matches at 8 bases. V lost 4 bases and J lost 3; bases outside the gene matches: 10. Germline loops: CDR1 LGHNA, CDR2 YNFKEQ. The CDR3 sequence is 17 residues long. This chain's CDR3 is CASSPQDRGEANEKLFF. CDR3 nucleotide sequence: TGTGCCAGCAGCCCCCAAGACAGGGGAGAAGCTAATGAAAAACTGTTTTTT.

This chain connects TRBV9 to TRBJ2-7, with 13 bases lining up with TRBD2. The CDR3 loop spans 15 amino acids. Germline values: CDR1 SGDLS, CDR2 YYNGEE. The junction had 7 bases not matched to a gene; V was cut back by 7 bases and J by 3 bases. Written as DNA, the CDR3 is TGTGCCAGCGCCCCCGGGACTAGCGGGGACTACGAGCAGTACTTC. Its protein product is CASAPGTSGDYEQYF.

The chain carries TRBV4-1 and TRBJ2-3; perhaps TRBD1 as D (7 bases). In germline, CDR1 is MGHRA, CDR2 YSYEKL. Trimming removed 0 bases from V and 0 bases from J, with 13 bases in between. The CDR3 is 17 residues long. CDR3 region: CASSQDPQGGSTDTQYF. The CDR3 DNA follows: TGCGCCAGCAGCCAAGATCCTCAGGGGGGTAGCACAGATACGCAGTATTTT.